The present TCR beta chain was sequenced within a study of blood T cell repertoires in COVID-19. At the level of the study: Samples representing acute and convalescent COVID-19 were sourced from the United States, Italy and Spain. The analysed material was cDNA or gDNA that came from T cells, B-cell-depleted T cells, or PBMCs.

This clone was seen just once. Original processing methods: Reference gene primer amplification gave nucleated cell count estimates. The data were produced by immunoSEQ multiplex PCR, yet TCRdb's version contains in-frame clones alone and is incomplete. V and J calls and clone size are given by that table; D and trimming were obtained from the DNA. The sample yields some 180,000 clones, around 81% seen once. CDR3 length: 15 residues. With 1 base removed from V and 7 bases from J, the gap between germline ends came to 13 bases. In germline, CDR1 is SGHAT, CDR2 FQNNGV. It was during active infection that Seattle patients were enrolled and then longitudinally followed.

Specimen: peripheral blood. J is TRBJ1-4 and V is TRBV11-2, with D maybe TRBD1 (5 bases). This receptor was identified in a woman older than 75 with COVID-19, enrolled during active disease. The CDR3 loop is CASSLALWGGEKLFF. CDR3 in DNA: TGTGCCAGCAGCTTAGCCCTGTGGGGCGGTGAAAAACTGTTTTTT. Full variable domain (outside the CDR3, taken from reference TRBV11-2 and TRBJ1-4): EAGVAQSPRYKIIEKRQSVAFWCNPISGHATLYWYQQILGQGPKLLIQFQNNGVVDDSQLPKDRFSAERLKGVDSTLKIQPAKLEDSAVYLCASSLALWGGEKLFFGSGTQLSVL.